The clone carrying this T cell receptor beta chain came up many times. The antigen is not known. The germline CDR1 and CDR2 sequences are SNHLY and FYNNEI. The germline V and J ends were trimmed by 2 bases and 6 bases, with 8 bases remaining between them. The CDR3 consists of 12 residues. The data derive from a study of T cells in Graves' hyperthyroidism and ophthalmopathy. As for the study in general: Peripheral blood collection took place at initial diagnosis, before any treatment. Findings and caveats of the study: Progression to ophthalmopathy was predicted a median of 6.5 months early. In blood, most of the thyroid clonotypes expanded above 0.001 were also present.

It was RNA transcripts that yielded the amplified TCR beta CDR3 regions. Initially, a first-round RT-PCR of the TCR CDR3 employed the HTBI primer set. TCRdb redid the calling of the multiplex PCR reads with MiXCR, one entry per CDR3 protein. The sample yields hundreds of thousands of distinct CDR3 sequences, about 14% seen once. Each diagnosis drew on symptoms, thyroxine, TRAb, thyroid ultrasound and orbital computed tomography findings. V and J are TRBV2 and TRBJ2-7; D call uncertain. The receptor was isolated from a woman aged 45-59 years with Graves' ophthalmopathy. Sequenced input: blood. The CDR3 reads CASSELSGEQYF. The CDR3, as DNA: TGTGCCAGCAGTGAACTTAGTGGCGAGCAGTACTTC.